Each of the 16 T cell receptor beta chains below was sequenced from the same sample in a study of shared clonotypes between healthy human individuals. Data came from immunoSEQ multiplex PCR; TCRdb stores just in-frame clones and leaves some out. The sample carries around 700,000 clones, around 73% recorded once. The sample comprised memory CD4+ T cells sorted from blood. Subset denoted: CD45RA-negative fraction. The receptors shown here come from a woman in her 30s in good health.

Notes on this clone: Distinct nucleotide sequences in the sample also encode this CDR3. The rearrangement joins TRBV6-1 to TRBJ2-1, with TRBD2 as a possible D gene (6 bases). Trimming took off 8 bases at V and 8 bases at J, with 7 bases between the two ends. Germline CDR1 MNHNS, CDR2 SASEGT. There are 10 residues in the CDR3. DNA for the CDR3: TGTGCCAGCGGAGGGGATGAGCAGTTCTTC. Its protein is CASGGDEQFF.

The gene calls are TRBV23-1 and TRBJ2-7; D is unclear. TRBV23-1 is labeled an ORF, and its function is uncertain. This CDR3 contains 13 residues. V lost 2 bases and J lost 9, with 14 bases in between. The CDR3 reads CASSQIGMNGQYF. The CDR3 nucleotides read TGCGCCAGCAGTCAAATCGGTATGAACGGGCAGTACTTC.

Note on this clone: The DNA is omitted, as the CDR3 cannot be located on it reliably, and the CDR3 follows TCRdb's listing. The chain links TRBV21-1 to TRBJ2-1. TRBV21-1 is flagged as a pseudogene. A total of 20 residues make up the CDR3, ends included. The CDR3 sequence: CASSKGETGVGLGSYNEQFF.

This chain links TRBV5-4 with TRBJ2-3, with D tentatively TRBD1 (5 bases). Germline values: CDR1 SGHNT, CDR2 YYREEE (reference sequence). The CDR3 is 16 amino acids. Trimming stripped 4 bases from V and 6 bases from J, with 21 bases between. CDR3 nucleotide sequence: TGTGCCAGCAGCCTAATTCACACAGGCCTTGGCGATACGCAGTATTTT. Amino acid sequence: CASSLIHTGLGDTQYF.

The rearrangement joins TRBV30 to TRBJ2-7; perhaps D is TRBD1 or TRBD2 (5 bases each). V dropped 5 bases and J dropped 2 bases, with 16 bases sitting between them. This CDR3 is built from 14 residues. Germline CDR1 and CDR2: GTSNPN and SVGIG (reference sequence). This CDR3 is CAWEGRDRAYEQYF. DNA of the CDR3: TGTGCCTGGGAGGGCAGAGACAGAGCCTACGAGCAGTACTTC.

In DNA, the CDR3 is TGTGCCAGCAGCCAAGGAGGGACATCCCGCATGAACACTGAAGCTTTCTTT. Translation: CASSQGGTSRMNTEAFF. The rearrangement links TRBV14 to TRBJ1-1; D may be TRBD1 (6 bases). CDR1 SGHDN and CDR2 FVKESK come from the germline V gene. V lost 1 base, J lost 0 bases, and 15 bases lay in between. The CDR3 spans 17 residues. Combining the CDR3 with reference TRBV14 and TRBJ1-1 gives the whole variable domain EAGVTQFPSHSVIEKGQTVTLRCDPISGHDNLYWYRRVMGKEIKFLLHFVKESKQDESGMPNNRFLAERTGGTYSTLKVQPAELEDSGVYFCASSQGGTSRMNTEAFFGQGTRLTVV.

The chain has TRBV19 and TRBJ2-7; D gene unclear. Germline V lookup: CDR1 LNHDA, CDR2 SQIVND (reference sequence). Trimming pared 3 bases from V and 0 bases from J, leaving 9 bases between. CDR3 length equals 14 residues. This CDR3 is CASSMESSSYEQYF. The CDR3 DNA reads TGTGCCAGTAGTATGGAAAGCAGCTCCTACGAGCAGTACTTC. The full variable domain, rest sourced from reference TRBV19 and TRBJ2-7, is DGGITQSPKYLFRKEGQNVTLSCEQNLNHDAMYWYRQDPGQGLRLIYYSQIVNDFQKGDIAEGYSVSREKKESFPLTVTSAQKNPTAFYLCASSMESSSYEQYFGPGTRLTVT.

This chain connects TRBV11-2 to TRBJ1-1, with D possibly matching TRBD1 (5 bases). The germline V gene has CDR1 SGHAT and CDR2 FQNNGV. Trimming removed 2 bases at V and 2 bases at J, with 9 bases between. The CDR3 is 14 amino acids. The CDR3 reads CASSLSRENTEAFF. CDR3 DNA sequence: TGTGCCAGCAGCTTATCCAGGGAAAACACTGAAGCTTTCTTT.

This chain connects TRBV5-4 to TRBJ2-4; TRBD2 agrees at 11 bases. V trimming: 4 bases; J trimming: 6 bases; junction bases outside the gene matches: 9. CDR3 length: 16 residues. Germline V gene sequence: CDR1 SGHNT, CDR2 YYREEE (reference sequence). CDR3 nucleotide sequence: TGTGCCAGCAGCCTTAGCGGGAGGGCAGGTAGAAACATTCAGTACTTC. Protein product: CASSLSGRAGRNIQYF.

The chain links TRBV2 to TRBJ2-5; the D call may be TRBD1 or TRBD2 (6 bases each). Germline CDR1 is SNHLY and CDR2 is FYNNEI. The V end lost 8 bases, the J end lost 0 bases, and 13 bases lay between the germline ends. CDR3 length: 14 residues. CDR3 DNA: TGTGCCAGCGGGGGGCGGGGCAACCAAGAGACCCAGTACTTC. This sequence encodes CASGGRGNQETQYF.

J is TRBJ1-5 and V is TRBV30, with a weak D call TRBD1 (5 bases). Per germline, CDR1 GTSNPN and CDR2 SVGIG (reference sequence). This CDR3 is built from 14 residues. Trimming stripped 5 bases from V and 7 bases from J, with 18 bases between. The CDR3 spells CAWGHGRKGQPQHF. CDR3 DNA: TGTGCCTGGGGACACGGGCGGAAAGGGCAGCCCCAGCATTTT.

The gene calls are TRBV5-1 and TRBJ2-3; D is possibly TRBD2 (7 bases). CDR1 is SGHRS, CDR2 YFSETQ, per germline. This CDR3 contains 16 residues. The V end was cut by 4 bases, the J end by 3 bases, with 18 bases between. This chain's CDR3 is CASSPLSQGGTDTQYF. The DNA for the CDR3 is TGCGCCAGCAGCCCTCTTTCACAGGGAGGGACAGATACGCAGTATTTT.

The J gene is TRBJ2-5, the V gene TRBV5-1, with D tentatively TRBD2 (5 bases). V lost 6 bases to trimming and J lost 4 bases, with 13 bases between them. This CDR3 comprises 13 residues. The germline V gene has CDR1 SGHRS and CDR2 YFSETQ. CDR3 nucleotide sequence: TGCGCCAGCAAACCGCGAGAGGGAGAGACCCAGTACTTC. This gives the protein CASKPREGETQYF. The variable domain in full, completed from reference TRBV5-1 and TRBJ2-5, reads KAGVTQTPRYLIKTRGQQVTLSCSPISGHRSVSWYQQTPGQGLQFLFEYFSETQRNKGNFPGRFSGRQFSNSRSEMNVSTLELGDSALYLCASKPREGETQYFGPGTRLLVL.

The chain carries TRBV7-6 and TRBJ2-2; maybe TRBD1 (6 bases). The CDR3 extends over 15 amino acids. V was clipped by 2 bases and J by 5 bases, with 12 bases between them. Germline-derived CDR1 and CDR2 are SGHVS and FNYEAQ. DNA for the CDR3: TGTGCCAGCAGCTTATCGTCAGGGGTAACCGGGGAGCTGTTTTTT. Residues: CASSLSSGVTGELFF.

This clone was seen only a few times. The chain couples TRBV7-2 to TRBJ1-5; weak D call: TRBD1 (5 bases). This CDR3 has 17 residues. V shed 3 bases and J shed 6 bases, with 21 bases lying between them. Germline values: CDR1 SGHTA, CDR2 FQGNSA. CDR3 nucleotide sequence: TGTGCCAGCAGCTTCTTAGGGAGGCCCGGGGGGAGTCAGCCCCAGCATTTT. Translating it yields CASSFLGRPGGSQPQHF.

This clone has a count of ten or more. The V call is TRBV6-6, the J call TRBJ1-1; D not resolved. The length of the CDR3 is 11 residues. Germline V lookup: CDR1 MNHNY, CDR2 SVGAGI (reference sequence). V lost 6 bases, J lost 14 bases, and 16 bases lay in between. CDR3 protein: CASRTDLLLFF. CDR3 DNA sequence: TGTGCCAGCAGGACCGACCTACTGCTGTTCTTT.